The rows below give T cell receptor beta chains drawn from one sample of a study of blood T cells in healthy people across ages. TCRdb passed the 5' RACE reads through MiXCR, listing each CDR3 protein once. The sample has fewer than 950,000 distinct CDR3 sequences, 35% to 40% seen once. The material sequenced was blood. These TCRs come from a man between 18 and 35 years old in good health. Each CDR3 is given without its conserved first and last residue. Fields, in order: CDR3 protein, V gene.

CDR3: ATSRDIQGDQPQH; V: TRBV15
CDR3: ASSYFGTSSGNEQF; V: TRBV6-5
CDR3: ASNKRGVLNTEAF; V: TRBV12-3/TRBV12-4
CDR3: ASRKTGGDGDTQY; V: TRBV7-2
CDR3: ASSGGRWAGELF; V: TRBV13
CDR3: ASSGTPIGNEQF; V: TRBV12-3/TRBV12-4
CDR3: ASSRTSGASNEQY; V: TRBV5-1
CDR3: ASSQGVKSYEGNQPQH; V: TRBV4-2
CDR3: SAPRRANEQY; V: TRBV20-1
CDR3: ASSEDYEQY; V: TRBV10-2
CDR3: SADGQATEAF; V: TRBV20-1
CDR3: SARVDSPRFYT; V: TRBV20-1
CDR3: SAGVYNEQY; V: TRBV20-1
CDR3: ASSRGYNSPLH; V: TRBV27
CDR3: SALSAQGLEQY; V: TRBV29-1
CDR3: ASSHPQGNTEAF; V: TRBV4-1
CDR3: ASSFGREAF; V: TRBV12-3/TRBV12-4
CDR3: ASSSRTGGDSPLH; V: TRBV5-1
CDR3: ATSDSGVLLQETQY; V: TRBV24-1
CDR3: ASSYSSYVKNEQY; V: TRBV6-5
CDR3: ASSFPGQGTYEQY; V: TRBV21-1
CDR3: ASSYGGAEPPDTQY; V: TRBV5-1
CDR3: ASSALSGGADTQY; V: TRBV11-2
CDR3: AISESKEDTQY; V: TRBV10-3
CDR3: ASSYGMGYGYT; V: TRBV6-2/TRBV6-3
CDR3: AIEAHARTGELF; V: TRBV10-3
CDR3: SASWGGGPWDEQF; V: TRBV20-1
CDR3: AGSYSRTASGDTQY; V: TRBV6-5
CDR3: ASSRFVGGLYNEQF; V: TRBV13
CDR3: ASRPLPQIGSTEAF; V: TRBV5-1
CDR3: SDRGGSYNEQF; V: TRBV20-1
CDR3: SARDLANYGYT; V: TRBV20-1
CDR3: SVVGLGTEAF; V: TRBV29-1
CDR3: SAGVYRVSTDTQY; V: TRBV20-1
CDR3: ASMGDSVSSGANVLT; V: TRBV5-1
CDR3: ASGRQDNSPLH; V: TRBV19
CDR3: ASSLAELLAGTQY; V: TRBV7-2
CDR3: ASSEGQQLRSYNSPLH; V: TRBV5-1
CDR3: ASSFVRGNTGELF; V: TRBV7-9
CDR3: ASSSGQGGSNQPQH; V: TRBV7-6
CDR3: ASSPLGQESTKNIQY; V: TRBV4-2
CDR3: ASSPDRLNNEKLF; V: TRBV2
CDR3: ASSQRTLAGELNEQF; V: TRBV4-2
CDR3: ASSYYSGGPQDTQY; V: TRBV5-6
CDR3: ASSLTSGSQETQF; V: TRBV7-8
CDR3: ASSSRTGEREVFSYNEQF; V: TRBV25-1